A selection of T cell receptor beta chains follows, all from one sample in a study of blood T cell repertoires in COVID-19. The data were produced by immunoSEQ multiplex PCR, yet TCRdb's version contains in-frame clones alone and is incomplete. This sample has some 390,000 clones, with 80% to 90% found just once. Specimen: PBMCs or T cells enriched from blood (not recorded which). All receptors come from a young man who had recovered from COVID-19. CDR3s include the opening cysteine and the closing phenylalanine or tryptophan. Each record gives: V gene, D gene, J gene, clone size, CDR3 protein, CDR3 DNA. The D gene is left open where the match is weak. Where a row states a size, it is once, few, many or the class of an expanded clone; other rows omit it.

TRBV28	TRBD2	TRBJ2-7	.	CASSPTSAAYEQYF	TGTGCCAGCAGTCCCACTAGCGCTGCCTACGAGCAGTACTTC
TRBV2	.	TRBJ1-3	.	CASSELRSSGNTIYF	TGTGCCAGCAGTGAACTAAGGAGCTCTGGAAACACCATATATTTT
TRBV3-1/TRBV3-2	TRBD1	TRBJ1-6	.	CASSLTGGGSPLHF	TGTGCCAGCAGCTTAACAGGGGGAGGTTCACCCCTCCACTTT
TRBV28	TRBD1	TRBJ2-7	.	CASRGAVTGGYEQYF	TGTGCCAGCAGGGGTGCAGTGACAGGGGGCTACGAGCAGTACTTC
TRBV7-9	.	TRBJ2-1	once	CASSLREEGQFF	TGTGCCAGCAGCTTAAGGGAGGAGGGCCAGTTCTTC
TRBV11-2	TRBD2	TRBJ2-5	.	CASSPWEPSGGETQYF	TGTGCCAGCAGCCCGTGGGAGCCTAGCGGGGGAGAGACCCAGTACTTC
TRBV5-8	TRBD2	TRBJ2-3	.	CASSSNPGLGTDTQYF	TGTGCCAGCAGTTCAAATCCGGGACTAGGAACAGATACGCAGTATTTT
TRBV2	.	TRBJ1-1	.	CASSEILGVRAFF	TGTGCCAGCAGTGAAATTTTAGGAGTGCGGGCTTTCTTT
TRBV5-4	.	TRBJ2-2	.	CASSLAVSVAANTGELFF	TGTGCCAGCAGCTTGGCGGTTTCGGTAGCGGCGAACACCGGGGAGCTGTTTTTT
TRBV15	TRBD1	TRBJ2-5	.	CATSTGQGRETQYF	TGTGCCACCAGCACAGGACAGGGTCGGGAGACCCAGTACTTC
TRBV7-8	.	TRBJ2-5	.	CASSLDGALPPPQETQYF	TGTGCCAGCAGCTTAGATGGTGCCCTACCCCCTCCTCAAGAGACCCAGTACTTC
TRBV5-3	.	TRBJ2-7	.	CVRWQGRETYEQYF	TGTGTCAGATGGCAGGGAAGGGAAACCTACGAGCAGTACTTC
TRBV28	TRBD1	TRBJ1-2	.	CASSLKGAYTF	TGTGCCAGCAGTTTAAAGGGGGCCTACACCTTC
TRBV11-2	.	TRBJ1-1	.	CASSLVGGQSNTEAFF	TGTGCCAGCAGCTTAGTTGGTGGTCAGTCGAACACTGAAGCTTTCTTT
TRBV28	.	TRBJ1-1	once	CASSWLQGNTEAFF	TGTGCCAGCAGTTGGCTACAGGGGAACACTGAAGCTTTCTTT
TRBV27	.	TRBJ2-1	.	CASRGAASSYNEQFF	TGTGCCAGCAGGGGGGCTGCAAGCTCCTACAATGAGCAGTTCTTC